This T cell receptor (beta chain) was captured by sequencing in a study of regulatory T cells in long-lasting Graves disease. This clonotype was picked up many times. Arm-PCR of CDR3 regions and iRepertoire HTBI primers were used to build TCR beta libraries. TCRdb re-called the multiplex PCR reads through MiXCR, storing one row per CDR3 protein. The data show 400,000 to 450,000 distinct CDR3 sequences, 15% seen once. The V gene end was trimmed by 7 bases and the J gene end by 5 bases; junction bases not matched to a gene: 7. The CDR3 is 13 amino acids. Germline assignment: CDR1 SNHLY and CDR2 FYNNEI. This sample's time point: newly diagnosed GD, antithyroid drugs for less than 3 months. RNA extracted from PBMCs served as the sequencing template. The same sample was also used in a study of T cells in Graves' hyperthyroidism and ophthalmopathy.

The specimen was peripheral blood mononuclear cells (PBMCs), collected at new diagnosis, from a patient treated with antithyroid drugs. The chain employs TRBV2 and TRBJ2-5; TRBD1 matches 7 bases. This receptor was obtained from a young woman with Graves disease. In nucleotides, the CDR3 is TGTGCCAGCATTCGGGACAGAAGGGAGACCCAGTACTTC. This gives the protein CASIRDRRETQYF.